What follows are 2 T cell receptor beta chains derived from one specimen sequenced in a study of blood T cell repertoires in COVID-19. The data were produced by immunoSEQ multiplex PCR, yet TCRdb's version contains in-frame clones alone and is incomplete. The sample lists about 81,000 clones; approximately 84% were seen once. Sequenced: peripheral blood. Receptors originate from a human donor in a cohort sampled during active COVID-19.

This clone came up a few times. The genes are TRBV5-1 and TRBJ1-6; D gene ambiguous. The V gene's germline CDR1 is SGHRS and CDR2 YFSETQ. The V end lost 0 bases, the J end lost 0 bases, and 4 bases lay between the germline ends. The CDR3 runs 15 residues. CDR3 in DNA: TGCGCCAGCAGCTTGGACAGCTCCTATAATTCACCCCTCCACTTT. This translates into CASSLDSSYNSPLHF.

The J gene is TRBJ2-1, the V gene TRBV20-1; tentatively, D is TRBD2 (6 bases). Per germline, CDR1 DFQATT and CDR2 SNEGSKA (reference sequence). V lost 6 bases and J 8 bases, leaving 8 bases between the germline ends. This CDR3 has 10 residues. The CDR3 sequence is CSAWGDEQFF. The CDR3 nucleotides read TGCAGTGCATGGGGGGATGAGCAGTTCTTC.